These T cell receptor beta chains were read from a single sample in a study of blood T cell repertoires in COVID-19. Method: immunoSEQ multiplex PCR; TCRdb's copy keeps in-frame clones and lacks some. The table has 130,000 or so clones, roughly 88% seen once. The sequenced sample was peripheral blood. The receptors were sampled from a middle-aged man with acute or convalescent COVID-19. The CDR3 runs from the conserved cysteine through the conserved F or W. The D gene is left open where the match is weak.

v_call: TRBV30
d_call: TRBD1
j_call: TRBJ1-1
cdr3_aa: CAWRGDSFTEAFF

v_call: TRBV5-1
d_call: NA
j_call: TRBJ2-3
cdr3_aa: CASRTGSGGTDTQYF

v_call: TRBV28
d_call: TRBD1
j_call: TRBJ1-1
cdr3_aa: CASETGGNTEAFF

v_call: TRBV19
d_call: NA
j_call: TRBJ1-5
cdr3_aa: CASSTDLDQPQHF

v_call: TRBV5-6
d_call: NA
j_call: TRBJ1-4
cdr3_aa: CASSLSLNEKLFF

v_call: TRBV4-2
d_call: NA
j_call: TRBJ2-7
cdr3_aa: CASSQDLRVSFHEQYF

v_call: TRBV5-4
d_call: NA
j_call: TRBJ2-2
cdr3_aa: CASSLELRMNTGELFF

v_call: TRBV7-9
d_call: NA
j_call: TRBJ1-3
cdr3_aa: CASSPNTNTIYF

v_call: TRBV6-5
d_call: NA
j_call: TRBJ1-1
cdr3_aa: CASSQTGNTEAFF

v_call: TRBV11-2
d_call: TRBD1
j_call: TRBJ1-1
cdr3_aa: CASSVPGQGARTEAFF

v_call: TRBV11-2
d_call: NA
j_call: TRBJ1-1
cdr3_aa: CASSSFLAVEAFF

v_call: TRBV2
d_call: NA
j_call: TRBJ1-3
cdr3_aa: CASSEERVPGRNTIYF

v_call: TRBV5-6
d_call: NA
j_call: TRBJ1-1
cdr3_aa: CASSLRTEAFF

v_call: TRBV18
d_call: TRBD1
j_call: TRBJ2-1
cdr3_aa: CASSYSTGAEEQFF

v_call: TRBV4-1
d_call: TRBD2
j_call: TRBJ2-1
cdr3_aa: CASSQPSGSSYNEQFF

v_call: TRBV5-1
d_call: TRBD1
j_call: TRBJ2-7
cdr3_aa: CASSSPDRASEQYF

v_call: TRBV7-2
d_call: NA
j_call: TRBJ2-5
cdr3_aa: CASSFQGGGETQYF